This T cell receptor beta chain originates from a study of breast tumors, draining lymph nodes, adjacent tissues. Overall study findings and caveats: Tumors had less TCR diversity than lymph nodes, more than nontumor tissue.

One entry per CDR3 protein, called by TCRdb with MiXCR from the multiplex PCR reads. Of approximately 100,000 distinct CDR3 sequences listed, around 30% were seen once; the top ten hold 5.5% to 7%. For this clonotype: Its antigen is unknown.

The lymph nodes were axillary draining lymph nodes from breast cancer patients. Germline lookup yields CDR1 SGDLS and CDR2 YYNGEE. The V segment lost 0 bases and the J segment 6 bases; nucleotides outside the gene matches: 4. The CDR3 runs to 16 residues. The sequence derives from a female donor with breast cancer. Some clones in this sample may be carry-over from other donors' samples. The rearrangement joins TRBV9 to TRBJ2-5, with 14 nucleotides matching TRBD2. Sequenced input: axillary lymph node tissue. CDR3 DNA: TGTGCCAGCAGCGTAGGACTAGCGGGGGGGCAGAAGACCCAGTACTTC. Its protein product is CASSVGLAGGQKTQYF.